These 32 T cell receptor beta chains share one sample of origin, sequenced in a study of blood T cell repertoires in COVID-19. Sequencing used immunoSEQ multiplex PCR; TCRdb keeps in-frame clones, though not all of them. The sample lists over 40,000 clones; under 95% were seen once. The sequenced sample was peripheral blood. Receptor source: a man in his 70s with active COVID-19.

The J gene is TRBJ2-1, the V gene TRBV20-1, with D perhaps matching TRBD1 (6 bases). With 3 bases removed from V and 8 bases from J, the gap between germline ends came to 17 bases. This CDR3 comprises 14 residues. The germline V gene has CDR1 DFQATT and CDR2 SNEGSKA (reference sequence). CDR3: CSASRDTGGDEQFF. CDR3 coding DNA: TGCAGTGCTAGTAGGGACACTGGGGGCGATGAGCAGTTCTTC.

This clone showed up just a few times. V gene TRBV6-6 combines with J gene TRBJ1-6; D uncertain. There are 12 residues in the CDR3. Trimming took off 6 bases at V and 8 bases at J, with 8 bases between the two ends. The germline CDR1 and CDR2 sequences are MNHNY and SVGAGI (reference sequence). The DNA for the CDR3 is TGTGCCAGCAGCCGTAGCGATTCACCCCTCCACTTT. As protein: CASSRSDSPLHF.

The chain is built from TRBV6-6 and TRBJ1-6, with D perhaps TRBD1 (5 bases). There are 17 residues in the CDR3. The ends were cut back, 5 bases at V and 2 bases at J, with 16 bases in the middle. CDR1 is MNHNY and CDR2 is SVGAGI in the germline V gene (reference sequence). The CDR3 here is CASSRGQGTAYNSPLHF. The CDR3 DNA is TGTGCCAGCAGTCGAGGGCAGGGAACGGCCTATAATTCACCCCTCCACTTT.

The chain recombines TRBV5-1 with TRBJ2-6; weak D call: TRBD1 (6 bases). The length of the CDR3 is 16 residues. Germline V CDR1 and CDR2: SGHRS, YFSETQ. The V end was cut by 3 bases, the J end by 2 bases, with 12 bases between. CDR3 loop: CASSSDSRTGANVLTF. In DNA form, the CDR3 reads TGCGCCAGCAGCTCGGACAGCAGAACTGGGGCCAACGTCCTGACTTTC.

This chain links TRBV5-1 with TRBJ1-1; no definite D call. Germline CDR1 is SGHRS and CDR2 is YFSETQ. The CDR3 totals 14 residues. Deletions cut 6 bases from V and 0 bases from J, with 12 bases between. CDR3 coding DNA: TGCGCCAGCAAGCCATCATTCATGAACACTGAAGCTTTCTTT. Residues: CASKPSFMNTEAFF.

The J gene is TRBJ1-6, the V gene TRBV4-2; 7 bases are shared with TRBD1. Trimming cost V 5 bases and J 7 bases; bases outside gene matches: 11. The germline CDR1 and CDR2 sequences are LGHNA and YNFKEQ. The CDR3 spans 16 residues. The CDR3 nucleotides read TGTGCCAGCAGCGAACCCATAGGGGGCCTCAATTCACCCCTCCACTTT. Translated, it gives CASSEPIGGLNSPLHF.

This chain links TRBV27 with TRBJ2-7; 9 bases are a match to TRBD1. The CDR3 consists of 17 residues. Germline V CDR1 and CDR2: MNHEY, SMNVEV (reference sequence). The trim removed 4 bases at V and 0 bases at J, leaving 10 bases unmatched. The CDR3 loop reads CASSSRTGTGSSYEQYF. The CDR3 coding sequence is TGTGCCAGCAGTTCCCGGACAGGGACAGGGAGCTCCTACGAGCAGTACTTC.

This chain joins TRBV19 and TRBJ1-2; TRBD1 agrees at 9 bases. The ends lost 4 bases at V and 3 bases at J; junction bases unmatched: 6. Germline V gene lookup returns CDR1 LNHDA and CDR2 SQIVND (reference sequence). This CDR3 spans 15 amino acids. CDR3 loop: CASSTSTGGDYGYTF. CDR3 in DNA: TGTGCCAGTAGTACCTCGACAGGGGGTGACTATGGCTACACCTTC.

This clone showed up just once. The J gene is TRBJ2-7, the V gene TRBV28; 10 bases align to TRBD1. The CDR3 has 14 residues. The trim removed 5 bases at V and 4 bases at J, leaving 5 bases unmatched. From germline, CDR1 is MDHEN and CDR2 SYDVKM. CDR3 coding DNA: TGTGCCAGCAGTGACGGGACAGGGGTTTACGAGCAGTACTTC. Protein product: CASSDGTGVYEQYF.

The chain joins TRBV10-3 to TRBJ2-1, with TRBD1 matching 9 bases. Germline lookup yields CDR1 ENHRY and CDR2 SYGVKD. CDR3 length equals 16 residues. After removal of 10 bases from V and 2 bases from J, the junction contained 12 bases not matched to a gene. CDR3 DNA sequence: TGTGCCAGCGGAACCCGGACAGGGGCAACCTACAATGAGCAGTTCTTC. It yields the protein CASGTRTGATYNEQFF.

CDR3 sequence reads: CASTQTASNQPQHF. Written as DNA, the CDR3 is TGTGCCAGTACCCAGACAGCTAGCAATCAGCCCCAGCATTTT. This chain connects TRBV19 to TRBJ1-5, with a tentative D call TRBD1 (5 bases). The CDR3 is 14 amino acids. Germline CDR1 and CDR2: LNHDA and SQIVND (reference sequence). Trimming left V 7 bases short and J 0 bases short, with 10 bases between.

This clone occurred a few times. CDR3 sequence: CASSPARGLERYEQYF. CDR3 in DNA: TGTGCCAGCAGCCCGGCAAGGGGATTAGAGCGCTACGAGCAGTACTTC. The chain is built from TRBV7-3 and TRBJ2-7; TRBD1 is a possible D gene (5 bases). Germline CDR1 SGHTA, CDR2 FQGTGA. The CDR3 extends over 16 amino acids. The germline V and J ends were trimmed by 5 bases and 3 bases, with 20 bases remaining between them.

The chain combines TRBV9 with TRBJ2-5; TRBD2 agrees at 15 bases. This CDR3 contains 16 residues. J lost 4 bases, V lost 3 bases, and 4 bases had no gene match. Germline V lookup: CDR1 SGDLS, CDR2 YYNGEE. CDR3 protein: CASSGTSGGAGETQYF. The CDR3 DNA follows: TGTGCCAGCAGCGGGACTAGCGGGGGGGCCGGAGAGACCCAGTACTTC. Looking up the rest from reference TRBV9 and TRBJ2-5 gives the full variable domain: DSGVTQTPKHLITATGQRVTLRCSPRSGDLSVYWYQQSLDQGLQFLIQYYNGEERAKGNILERFSAQQFPDLHSELNLSSLELGDSALYFCASSGTSGGAGETQYFGPGTRLLVL.

The chain couples TRBV28 to TRBJ1-2; 7 positions agree with TRBD1. This CDR3 has 13 residues. CDR1 is MDHEN, CDR2 SYDVKM, per germline. V trimming: 6 bases; J trimming: 6 bases; junction bases outside the gene matches: 7. In DNA form, the CDR3 reads TGTGCCAGCAGAGTGGGGACAGTGAATGGCTACACCTTC. It is translated as CASRVGTVNGYTF.

The rearrangement links TRBV9 to TRBJ1-2; 7 bases are a match to TRBD1. CDR3 length equals 13 residues. The J segment lost 8 bases and the V segment lost 4 bases, leaving 8 bases of the junction unmatched. Germline CDR1 and CDR2: SGDLS and YYNGEE. The DNA of the CDR3 is TGTGCCAGCAGCTTGACAGGGATTGAGGGCTACACCTTC. This sequence encodes CASSLTGIEGYTF.

This chain joins TRBV19 and TRBJ2-1; TRBD1 is a possible D gene (5 bases). The V and J ends lost 6 bases and 12 bases respectively, with 24 bases between them. CDR3 length: 15 amino acids. Germline CDR1 and CDR2: LNHDA and SQIVND (reference sequence). Here the CDR3 reads CASREDTTGTRGQFF. The CDR3 DNA sequence: TGTGCCAGTAGGGAAGACACAACAGGCACCCGAGGGCAGTTCTTC.

CDR3 region: CASSFITGYRELFF. The CDR3 DNA reads TGTGCCAGCAGCTTCATCACAGGGTACCGGGAGCTGTTTTTT. The gene calls are TRBV13 and TRBJ2-2, with a tentative D call TRBD1 (6 bases). With 3 bases removed from V and 9 bases from J, the gap between germline ends came to 14 bases. Per germline, CDR1 PRHDT and CDR2 FYEKMQ (reference sequence). The CDR3 has 14 amino acids.

V is TRBV11-2 and J is TRBJ1-5; no firm D call. CDR1 and CDR2 (germline): SGHAT, FQNNGV. The CDR3 runs to 13 residues. Deletions cut 4 bases from V and 3 bases from J, with 7 bases between. CDR3 nucleotide sequence: TGTGCCAGCAGCTCACTTGACAATCAGCCCCAGCATTTT. Translating it yields CASSSLDNQPQHF.

Only one count was recorded for this clone. CDR3 in DNA: TGTGCCAGCAGCCTCCCTAGTGCCTGGGAGCAGTACTTC. Its protein product is CASSLPSAWEQYF. The chain recombines TRBV5-6 with TRBJ2-7, with D hard to call. Germline lookup yields CDR1 SGHDT and CDR2 YYEEEE. There are 13 residues in the CDR3. Trimming took off 4 bases at V and 7 bases at J, with 15 bases between the two ends.

The chain combines TRBV14 with TRBJ2-7; TRBD2 matches at 9 bases. Looked up from germline, CDR1 is SGHDN and CDR2 is FVKESK. There are 16 residues in the CDR3. Trimming cost V 1 base and J 4 bases; bases outside gene matches: 8. CDR3 amino acids: CASSQALASGEYEQYF. The CDR3 bases are TGTGCCAGCAGCCAAGCATTAGCTAGCGGGGAGTACGAGCAGTACTTC. Combining the CDR3 with reference TRBV14 and TRBJ2-7 gives the whole variable domain EAGVTQFPSHSVIEKGQTVTLRCDPISGHDNLYWYRRVMGKEIKFLLHFVKESKQDESGMPNNRFLAERTGGTYSTLKVQPAELEDSGVYFCASSQALASGEYEQYFGPGTRLTVT.

The chain uses TRBV18 and TRBJ1-1, with a weak D call TRBD1 (5 bases). Looked up from germline, CDR1 is KGHSH and CDR2 is LQKENI. Trimming left V 5 bases short and J 1 base short, with 11 bases between. This CDR3 comprises 14 residues. The CDR3 nucleotides are TGTGCCAGCTCAGGAGACAGTCAGAACACTGAAGCTTTCTTT. It codes for CASSGDSQNTEAFF.

This chain connects TRBV14 to TRBJ1-6, with D uncertain. V was pared by 0 bases and J by 10 bases, with 13 bases between. The germline CDR1 and CDR2 sequences are SGHDN and FVKESK. The length of the CDR3 is 15 residues. DNA for the CDR3: TGTGCCAGCAGCCAAGATATGGGCTTCGGATCACCCCTCCACTTT. Translation gives CASSQDMGFGSPLHF.

The chain has TRBV5-5 and TRBJ1-4; D is undetermined. Trimming took 1 base from V and 8 from J, leaving 9 bases between them. Germline CDR1 reads SGHKS; CDR2 reads YYEKEE (reference sequence). This CDR3 is built from 13 residues. CDR3 amino acids: CASSLLPEEKLFF. CDR3 bases: TGTGCCAGCAGCTTGCTGCCTGAGGAAAAACTGTTTTTT.

The CDR3 spells CASSGEVGNEQYF. Here the CDR3 DNA reads TGCGCCAGCAGCGGCGAGGTCGGGAACGAGCAGTACTTC. The V gene is TRBV5-1, the J gene TRBJ2-7, with D possibly matching TRBD2 (5 bases). Germline CDR1 is SGHRS and CDR2 is YFSETQ. The CDR3 is made up of 13 amino acids. With 4 bases removed from V and 5 bases from J, the gap between germline ends came to 13 bases. Variable domain in full (rest from reference TRBV5-1 and TRBJ2-7): KAGVTQTPRYLIKTRGQQVTLSCSPISGHRSVSWYQQTPGQGLQFLFEYFSETQRNKGNFPGRFSGRQFSNSRSEMNVSTLELGDSALYLCASSGEVGNEQYFGPGTRLTVT.

This clone has only a few counts. The CDR3 is CASSPTGANQPQHF. The DNA of the CDR3 is TGTGCCAGCAGCCCAACAGGGGCAAATCAGCCCCAGCATTTT. V and J are TRBV6-5 and TRBJ1-5, with 7 bases that match TRBD1. Losses at the gene ends were 6 bases for V and 4 bases for J; bases not matched to a gene: 6. CDR1 and CDR2 from the germline V gene are MNHEY and SVGAGI. This CDR3 contains 14 residues.

V and J are TRBV6-5 and TRBJ1-6; D gene unclear. Germline CDR1 reads MNHEY; CDR2 reads SVGAGI. V lost 6 bases and J 0 bases, leaving 3 bases between the germline ends. The CDR3 contains 13 residues. The CDR3 spells CASRSSYNSPLHF. The CDR3 DNA reads TGTGCCAGCAGGAGCTCCTATAATTCACCCCTCCACTTT.

This chain connects TRBV3-1 (or the pseudogene TRBV3-2) to TRBJ1-6; 9 nucleotides agree with TRBD1. This CDR3 comprises 16 residues. Germline-derived CDR1 and CDR2 are LGHDT and YNNKEL (reference sequence). After removal of 4 bases from V and 9 bases from J, the junction contained 10 bases not matched to a gene. The CDR3 DNA sequence: TGTGCCAGCAGCCTACAGGAACCGGGACAGGGTTCACCCCTCCACTTT. Its protein is CASSLQEPGQGSPLHF.

V and J are TRBV5-5 and TRBJ2-1; the match to TRBD1 covers 9 bases. The CDR3 consists of 16 residues. V lost 5 bases and J lost 9; bases outside the gene matches: 15. Germline V gene sequence: CDR1 SGHKS, CDR2 YYEKEE (reference sequence). DNA of the CDR3: TGTGCCAGCAGGCTCGGACAGGGGCTAGGCGAGGGTGAGCAGTTCTTC. Translation: CASRLGQGLGEGEQFF.

The V gene is TRBV3-1 (or the pseudogene TRBV3-2), the J gene TRBJ2-3, with D maybe TRBD1 (6 bases). The germline V and J ends were trimmed by 1 base and 3 bases, with 11 bases remaining between them. This CDR3 has 15 amino acids. Looked up from germline, CDR1 is LGHDT and CDR2 is YNNKEL (reference sequence). The CDR3 DNA is TGTGCCAGCAGCCAAGGGGGGCGTCGTACAGATACGCAGTATTTT. Amino acids: CASSQGGRRTDTQYF.

The chain links TRBV12-3 or TRBV12-4 to TRBJ1-4; maybe TRBD1 (5 bases). The CDR3 has 11 amino acids. V dropped 8 bases and J dropped 12 bases, with 13 bases sitting between them. The CDR3 nucleotides are TGTGCCAGCCTAGGGGATGGTGAACTGTTTTTT. It yields the protein CASLGDGELFF.

This clone was detected once. The gene calls are TRBV6-2 or TRBV6-3 and TRBJ2-1; D is undetermined. V lost 2 bases and J lost 8, with 4 bases in between. Per germline, CDR1 MNHEY and CDR2 SVGEGT. The CDR3 has 11 amino acids. The CDR3 nucleotides read TGTGCCAGCAGTTACCTTGATGAGCAGTTCTTC. Amino acid sequence: CASSYLDEQFF.

J is TRBJ2-1 and V is TRBV6-5, with 12 bases fitting TRBD2. The junction had 8 bases not matched to a gene; V was cut back by 6 bases and J by 8 bases. There are 15 residues in the CDR3. Germline V CDR1 and CDR2: MNHEY, SVGAGI. The CDR3 here is CASRTLAGGRYEQFF. In DNA form, the CDR3 reads TGTGCCAGCAGGACCCTAGCGGGGGGGCGCTATGAGCAGTTCTTC.